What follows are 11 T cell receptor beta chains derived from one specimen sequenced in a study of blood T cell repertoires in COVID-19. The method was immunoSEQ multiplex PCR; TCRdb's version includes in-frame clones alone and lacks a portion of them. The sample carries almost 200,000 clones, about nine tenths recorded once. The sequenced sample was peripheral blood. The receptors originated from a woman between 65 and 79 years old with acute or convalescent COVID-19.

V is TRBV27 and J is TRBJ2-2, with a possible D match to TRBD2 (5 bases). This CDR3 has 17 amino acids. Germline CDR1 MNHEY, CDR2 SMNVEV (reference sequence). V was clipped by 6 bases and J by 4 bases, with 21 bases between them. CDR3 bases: TGTGCCAGCAGGGGTATGCTAAACCAGGCGGGCACCGGGGAGCTGTTTTTT. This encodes CASRGMLNQAGTGELFF.

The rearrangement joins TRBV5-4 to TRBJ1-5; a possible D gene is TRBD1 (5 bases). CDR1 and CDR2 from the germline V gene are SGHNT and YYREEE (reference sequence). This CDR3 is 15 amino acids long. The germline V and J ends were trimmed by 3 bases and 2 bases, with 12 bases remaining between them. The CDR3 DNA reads TGTGCCAGCAGCTCCAATCCAGGGCGCAATCAGCCCCAGCATTTT. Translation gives CASSSNPGRNQPQHF.

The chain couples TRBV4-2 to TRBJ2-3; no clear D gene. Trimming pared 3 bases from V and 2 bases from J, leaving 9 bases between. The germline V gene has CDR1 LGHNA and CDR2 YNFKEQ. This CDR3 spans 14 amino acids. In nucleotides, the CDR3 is TGTGCCAGCAGCCAGGATAGCTACACAGATACGCAGTATTTT. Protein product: CASSQDSYTDTQYF.

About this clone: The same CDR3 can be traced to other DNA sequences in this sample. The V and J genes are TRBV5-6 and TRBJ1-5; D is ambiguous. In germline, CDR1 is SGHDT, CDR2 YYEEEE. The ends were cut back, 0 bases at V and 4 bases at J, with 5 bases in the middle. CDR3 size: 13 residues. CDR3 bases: TGTGCCAGCAGCTTGGGGCCAAATCAGCCCCAGCATTTT. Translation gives CASSLGPNQPQHF. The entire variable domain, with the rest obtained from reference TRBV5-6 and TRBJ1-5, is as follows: DAGVTQSPTHLIKTRGQQVTLRCSPKSGHDTVSWYQQALGQGPQFIFQYYEEEERQRGNFPDRFSGHQFPNYSSELNVNALLLGDSALYLCASSLGPNQPQHFGDGTRLSIL.

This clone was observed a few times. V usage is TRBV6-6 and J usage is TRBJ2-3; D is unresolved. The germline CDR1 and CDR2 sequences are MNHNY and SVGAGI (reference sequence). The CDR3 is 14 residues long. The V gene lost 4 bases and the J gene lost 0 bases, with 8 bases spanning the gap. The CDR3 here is CASSSGGSTDTQYF. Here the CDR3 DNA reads TGTGCCAGCAGTTCGGGTGGGAGCACAGATACGCAGTATTTT.

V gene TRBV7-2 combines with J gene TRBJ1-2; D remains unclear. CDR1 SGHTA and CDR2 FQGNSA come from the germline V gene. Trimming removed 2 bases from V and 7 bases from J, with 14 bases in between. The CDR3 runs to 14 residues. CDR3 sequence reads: CASSLLPGLAGYTF. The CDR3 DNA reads TGTGCCAGCAGCTTATTACCCGGGCTAGCTGGCTACACCTTC.

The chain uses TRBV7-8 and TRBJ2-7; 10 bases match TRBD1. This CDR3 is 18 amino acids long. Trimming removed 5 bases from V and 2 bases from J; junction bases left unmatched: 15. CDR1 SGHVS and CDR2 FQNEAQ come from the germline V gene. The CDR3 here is CASSPRQGAAGGTYEQYF. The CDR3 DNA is TGTGCCAGCAGCCCTAGACAGGGGGCTGCCGGGGGGACCTACGAGCAGTACTTC.

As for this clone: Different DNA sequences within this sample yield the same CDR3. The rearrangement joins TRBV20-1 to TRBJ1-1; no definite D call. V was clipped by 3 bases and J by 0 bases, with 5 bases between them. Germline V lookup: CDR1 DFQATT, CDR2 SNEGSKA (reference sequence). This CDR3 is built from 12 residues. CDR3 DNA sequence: TGCAGTGCTAGTCGAGTGAACACTGAAGCTTTCTTT. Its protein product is CSASRVNTEAFF.

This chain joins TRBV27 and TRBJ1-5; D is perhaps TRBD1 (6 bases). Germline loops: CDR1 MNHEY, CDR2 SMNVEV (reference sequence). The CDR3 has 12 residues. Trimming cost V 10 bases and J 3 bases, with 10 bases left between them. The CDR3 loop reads CATGASNQPQHF. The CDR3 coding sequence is TGTGCCACAGGGGCGTCCAATCAGCCCCAGCATTTT.

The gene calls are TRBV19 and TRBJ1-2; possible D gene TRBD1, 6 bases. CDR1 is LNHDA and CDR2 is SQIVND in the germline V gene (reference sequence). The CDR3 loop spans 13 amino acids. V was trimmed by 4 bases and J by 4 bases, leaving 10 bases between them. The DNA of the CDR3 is TGTGCCAGTAGTACCCGGGACACCTATGGCTACACCTTC. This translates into CASSTRDTYGYTF.

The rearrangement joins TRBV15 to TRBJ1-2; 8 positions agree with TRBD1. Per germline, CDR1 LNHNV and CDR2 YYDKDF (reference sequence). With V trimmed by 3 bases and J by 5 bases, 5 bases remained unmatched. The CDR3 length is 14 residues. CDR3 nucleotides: TGTGCCACCAGCAGTAAGACAGGGGCATATGGCTACACCTTC. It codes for CATSSKTGAYGYTF.